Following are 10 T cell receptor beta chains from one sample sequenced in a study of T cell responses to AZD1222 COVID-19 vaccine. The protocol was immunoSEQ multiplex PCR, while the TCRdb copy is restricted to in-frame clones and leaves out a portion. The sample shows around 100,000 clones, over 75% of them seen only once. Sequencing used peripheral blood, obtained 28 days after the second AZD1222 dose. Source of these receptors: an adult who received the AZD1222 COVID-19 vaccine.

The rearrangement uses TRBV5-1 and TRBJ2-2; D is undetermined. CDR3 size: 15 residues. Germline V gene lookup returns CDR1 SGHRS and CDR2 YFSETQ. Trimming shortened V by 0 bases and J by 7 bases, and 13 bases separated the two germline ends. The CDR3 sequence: CASSLESTGGGELFF. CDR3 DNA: TGCGCCAGCAGCTTGGAGTCTACTGGCGGCGGGGAGCTGTTTTTT.

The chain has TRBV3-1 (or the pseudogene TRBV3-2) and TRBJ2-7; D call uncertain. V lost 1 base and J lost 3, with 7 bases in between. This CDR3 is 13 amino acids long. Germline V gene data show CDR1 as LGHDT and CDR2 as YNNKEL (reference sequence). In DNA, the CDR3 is TGTGCCAGCAGCCAAGGTCTCAACTACGAGCAGTACTTC. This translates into CASSQGLNYEQYF.

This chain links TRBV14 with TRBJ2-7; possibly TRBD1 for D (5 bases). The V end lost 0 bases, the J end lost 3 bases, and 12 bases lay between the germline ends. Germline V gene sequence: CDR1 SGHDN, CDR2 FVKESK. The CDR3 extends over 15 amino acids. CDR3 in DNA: TGTGCCAGCAGCCAAGATCAGGGCAGAGACTACGAGCAGTACTTC. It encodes CASSQDQGRDYEQYF.

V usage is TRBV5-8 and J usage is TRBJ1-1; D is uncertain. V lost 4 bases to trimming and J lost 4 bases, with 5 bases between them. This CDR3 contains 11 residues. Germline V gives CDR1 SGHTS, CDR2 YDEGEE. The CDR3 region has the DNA TGTGCCAGCAGCAAGGTCACTGAAGCTTTCTTT. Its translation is CASSKVTEAFF.

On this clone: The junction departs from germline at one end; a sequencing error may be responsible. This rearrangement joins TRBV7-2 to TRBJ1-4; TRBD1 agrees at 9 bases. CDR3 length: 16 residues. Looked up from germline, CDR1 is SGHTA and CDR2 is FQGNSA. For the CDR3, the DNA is TGTGCCAGCAGCATAGCGGGACAGGGCTCTAATGAAAAACTGTTTTTT. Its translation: CASSIAGQGSNEKLFF.

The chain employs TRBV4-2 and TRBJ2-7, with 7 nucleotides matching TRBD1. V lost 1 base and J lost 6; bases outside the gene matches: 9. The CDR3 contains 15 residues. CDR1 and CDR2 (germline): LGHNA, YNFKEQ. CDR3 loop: CASSQVSDRVSEQYF. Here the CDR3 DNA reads TGTGCCAGCAGCCAAGTCAGCGACAGGGTGAGCGAGCAGTACTTC.

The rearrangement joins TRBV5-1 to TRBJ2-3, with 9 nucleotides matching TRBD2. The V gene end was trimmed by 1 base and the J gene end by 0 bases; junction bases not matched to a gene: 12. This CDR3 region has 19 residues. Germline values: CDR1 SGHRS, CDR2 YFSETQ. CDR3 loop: CASSLWASGVPPSTDTQYF. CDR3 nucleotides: TGCGCCAGCAGCTTGTGGGCTAGCGGGGTGCCACCGAGCACAGATACGCAGTATTTT.

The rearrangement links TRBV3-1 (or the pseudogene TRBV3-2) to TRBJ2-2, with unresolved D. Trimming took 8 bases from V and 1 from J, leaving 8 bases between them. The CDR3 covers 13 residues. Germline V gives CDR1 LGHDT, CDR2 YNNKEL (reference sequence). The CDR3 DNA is TGTGCCAGCCAAGAGAAGAACACCGGGGAGCTGTTTTTT. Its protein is CASQEKNTGELFF.

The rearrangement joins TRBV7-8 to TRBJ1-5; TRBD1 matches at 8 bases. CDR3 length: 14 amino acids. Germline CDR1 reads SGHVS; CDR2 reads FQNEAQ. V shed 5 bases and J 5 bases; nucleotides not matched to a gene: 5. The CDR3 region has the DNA TGTGCCAGCAGCCCAGGACAGGGACATCAGCCCCAGCATTTT. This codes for CASSPGQGHQPQHF.

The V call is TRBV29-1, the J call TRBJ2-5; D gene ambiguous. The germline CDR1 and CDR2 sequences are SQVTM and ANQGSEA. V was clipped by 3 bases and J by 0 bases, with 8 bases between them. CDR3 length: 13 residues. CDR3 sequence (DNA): TGCAGCGTTGATTTAGGAGACCAAGAGACCCAGTACTTC. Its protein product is CSVDLGDQETQYF. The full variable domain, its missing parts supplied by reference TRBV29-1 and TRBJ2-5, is SAVISQKPSRDICQRGTSLTIQCQVDSQVTMMFWYRQQPGQSLTLIATANQGSEATYESGFVIDKFPISRPNLTFSTLTVSNMSPEDSSIYLCSVDLGDQETQYFGPGTRLLVL.